The 7 T cell receptor beta chains listed next were all sequenced from one sample in a study of T cells after yellow fever vaccination. One entry per CDR3 protein results from TCRdb running MiXCR on the 5' RACE reads. Altogether 400,000 to 450,000 distinct CDR3 sequences are present, roughly a sixth being singletons, with the ten largest covering 15% to 20%. The source was PBMCs, collected before the yellow fever booster vaccination. All receptors come from a man aged 18 to 30 who received the YFV17D yellow fever vaccine.

The rearrangement uses TRBV7-2 and TRBJ2-4, with D possibly being TRBD2 (6 bases). CDR1 is SGHTA and CDR2 is FQGNSA in the germline V gene. This CDR3 region has 16 residues. Trimming removed 4 bases from V and 3 bases from J, with 16 bases in between. Here the CDR3 reads CASSSGLGMGKNIQYF. CDR3 coding DNA: TGTGCCAGCAGCTCGGGACTCGGGATGGGCAAAAACATTCAGTACTTC.

This chain connects TRBV5-4 to TRBJ2-3; 7 bases fit TRBD1. With 5 bases clipped from V and 0 bases from J, the junction kept 3 bases outside the gene matches. CDR3 length: 14 residues. Per germline, CDR1 SGHNT and CDR2 YYREEE (reference sequence). CDR3 sequence: CASRPGQSTDTQYF. The CDR3 coding sequence is TGTGCCAGCAGACCGGGACAGAGCACAGATACGCAGTATTTT. Variable domain in full (rest from reference TRBV5-4 and TRBJ2-3): ETGVTQSPTHLIKTRGQQVTLRCSSQSGHNTVSWYQQALGQGPQFIFQYYREEENGRGNFPPRFSGLQFPNYSSELNVNALELDDSALYLCASRPGQSTDTQYFGPGTRLTVL.

This clonotype was picked up a small number of times. The gene calls are TRBV5-1 and TRBJ2-3, with 12 bases fitting TRBD2. The CDR3 consists of 16 residues. CDR1 and CDR2 from the germline V gene are SGHRS and YFSETQ. Trimming removed 4 bases from V and 4 bases from J; junction bases left unmatched: 7. CDR3 amino acids: CASSKQLAGGPDTQYF. DNA of the CDR3: TGCGCCAGCAGCAAACAACTAGCGGGGGGTCCAGATACGCAGTATTTT.

This clonotype was observed a handful of times. The rearrangement uses TRBV28 and TRBJ1-6, with 10 bases matching TRBD1. The germline V gene encodes CDR1 MDHEN and CDR2 SYDVKM. The CDR3 contains 14 residues. J gave up 8 bases and V 5 bases, and 3 bases lay outside the gene matches. CDR3 sequence: CASSTTGGYSPLHF. The CDR3 coding sequence is TGTGCCAGCAGTACGACAGGGGGCTATTCACCCCTCCACTTT.

The chain recombines TRBV7-8 with TRBJ2-3; TRBD1 is a possible D gene (6 bases). V lost 5 bases, J lost 6 bases, and 15 bases lay in between. Germline-derived CDR1 and CDR2 are SGHVS and FQNEAQ. This CDR3 is built from 14 residues. CDR3 protein: CASSPQGDYDTQYF. The CDR3 nucleotides read TGTGCCAGCAGCCCACAGGGTGACTACGATACGCAGTATTTT.

The genes are TRBV6-2 or TRBV6-3 and TRBJ1-5; D remains unclear. V shed 0 bases and J shed 7 bases, with 10 bases lying between them. This CDR3 spans 14 amino acids. Germline V gene lookup returns CDR1 MNHEY and CDR2 SVGEGT. CDR3 nucleotide sequence: TGTGCCAGCAGTTACTCCTGGAATTCACAGCCCCAGCATTTT. Protein product: CASSYSWNSQPQHF.

This clonotype was seen repeatedly, ten times or more. V usage is TRBV12-3 or TRBV12-4 and J usage is TRBJ1-3; no firm D call. Trimming shortened V by 6 bases and J by 0 bases, and 6 bases separated the two germline ends. The CDR3 is made up of 13 amino acids. The CDR3 loop is CASRWLSGNTIYF. CDR3 nucleotide sequence: TGTGCCAGCAGGTGGCTCTCTGGAAACACCATATATTTT.